This is a list of T cell receptor beta chains from one sample in a study of T cell responses to AZD1222 COVID-19 vaccine. Sequencing was performed with immunoSEQ multiplex PCR; in TCRdb, only in-frame clones are kept and a portion is missing. The table includes 150,000 to 190,000 clones, around nine tenths detected once. The source was peripheral blood, collected after recovery from COVID-19. Every receptor here comes from an adult who had recovered from COVID-19. Each CDR3 is given with its conserved first and last residue. A D gene is named only where the DNA matches it firmly. Clone size, where shown, is once, few, many, or a class for clones that have expanded.

TRBJ2-2	TRBD1	15	.	TRBV10-3	CAIRRTGVNTGELFF	TGTGCCATCAGGAGGACAGGGGTGAACACCGGGGAGCTGTTTTTT
TRBJ1-1	.	13	.	TRBV25-1	CASGPETLTEAFF	TGTGCCAGCGGCCCTGAGACGTTGACTGAAGCTTTCTTT
TRBJ2-7	TRBD1	16	.	TRBV7-2	CASSLVGQGAYREQYF	TGTGCCAGCAGCTTAGTCGGGCAGGGGGCATATCGCGAGCAGTACTTC
TRBJ1-2	.	15	.	TRBV15	CATSRVFGGSYGYTF	TGTGCCACCAGCAGAGTCTTTGGCGGAAGCTATGGCTACACCTTC
TRBJ2-1	.	14	.	TRBV7-2	CASRPGTQYNEQFF	TGTGCCAGCAGACCCGGGACACAATACAATGAGCAGTTCTTC
TRBJ2-3	.	16	.	TRBV2	CASRRAWRVETDTQYF	TGTGCCAGCAGAAGGGCCTGGAGGGTGGAAACAGATACGCAGTATTTT
TRBJ2-7	TRBD1	14	.	TRBV7-9	CASSSRDSSYEQYF	TGTGCCAGCAGCTCCCGGGACAGTTCCTACGAGCAGTACTTC
TRBJ1-5	TRBD1	14	.	TRBV28	CASSSTGTGKPQHF	TGTGCCAGCAGTAGTACCGGGACAGGGAAGCCCCAGCATTTT
TRBJ2-7	TRBD1	15	.	TRBV7-2	CASSFQGDLSYEQYF	TGTGCCAGCAGTTTCCAGGGGGACCTCTCCTACGAGCAGTACTTC
TRBJ2-3	TRBD2	16	.	TRBV5-1	CASSVGTSGRGDTQYF	TGCGCCAGCAGCGTAGGGACTAGCGGGAGAGGAGATACGCAGTATTTT
TRBJ1-1	.	15	.	TRBV10-1	CASSESNQGGTEAFF	TGCGCCAGCAGTGAGTCGAACCAGGGCGGCACTGAAGCTTTCTTT
TRBJ2-3	.	15	once	TRBV28	CASSFQEGSTDTQYF	TGTGCCAGCAGTTTTCAGGAGGGAAGCACAGATACGCAGTATTTT
TRBJ2-3	TRBD2	19	.	TRBV9	CASSHPRRTSGVLTDTQYF	TGTGCCAGCAGCCACCCCAGACGCACTAGCGGGGTCTTGACAGATACGCAGTATTTT
TRBJ2-3	.	14	.	TRBV7-3	CASSPQGGLDTQYF	TGTGCCAGCAGCCCGCAGGGGGGCCTCGATACGCAGTATTTT
TRBJ2-7	TRBD1	17	.	TRBV14	CASSRGIGTVVSYEQYF	TGTGCCAGCAGCCGGGGAATAGGGACAGTAGTTTCCTACGAGCAGTACTTC
TRBJ1-1	.	13	.	TRBV6-5	CASSSTGYTEAFF	TGTGCCAGCAGTTCCACAGGGTACACTGAAGCTTTCTTT
TRBJ2-5	.	13	once	TRBV19	CASSGGPIETQYF	TGTGCCAGTAGCGGGGGGCCGATAGAGACCCAGTACTTC
TRBJ2-3	TRBD2	18	.	TRBV19	CASSTGRGGLDSTDTQYF	TGTGCCAGTAGTACCGGCCGGGGGGGCCTTGATAGCACAGATACGCAGTATTTT
TRBJ2-5	.	13	.	TRBV29-1	CSVAPGPKETQYF	TGCAGCGTTGCCCCGGGTCCCAAAGAGACCCAGTACTTC
TRBJ2-7	.	15	once	TRBV7-9	CASRVTGFTDYEQYF	TGTGCCAGCAGAGTGACAGGCTTCACGGATTACGAGCAGTACTTC
TRBJ1-5	.	13	.	TRBV5-4	CASSLWGRRPQHF	TGTGCCAGCAGCTTGTGGGGTAGAAGGCCCCAGCATTTT